The 17 T cell receptor beta chains reported below all come from one sample, sequenced in a study of early T cells in non-severe SARS-CoV-2 infection (TCRdb year 2021). The library was prepared using 5' RACE. This sample was sequenced with a NextSeq 500. The public sequencing data were trimmed at Q25 with fastp and processed into clonotypes with MiXCR by TCRdb, which kept only in-frame beta chains. Every CDR3 protein is listed once, alongside the most common genes and DNA of its rows. The sample table holds tens of thousands of distinct CDR3 sequences, of which over 10% were seen once. The ten top clones hold 9.3% of the sample. The specimen was whole blood, collected at baseline. These receptors all come from an adult who was a healthcare worker with PCR-confirmed SARS-CoV-2 infection or an uninfected control (not recorded which).

The chain uses TRBV5-4 and TRBJ2-1; possibly TRBD2 for D (6 bases). The CDR3 contains 15 residues. Trimming stripped 0 bases from V and 1 base from J, with 8 bases between. From germline, CDR1 is SGHNT and CDR2 YYREEE (reference sequence). This CDR3 is CASSLARESYNEQFF. CDR3 nucleotide sequence: TGTGCCAGCAGCTTGGCACGGGAGTCCTACAATGAGCAGTTCTTC.

This clonotype was seen many times. The chain combines TRBV7-6 with TRBJ1-1; D uncertain. The CDR3 length is 14 residues. Trimming cost V 0 bases and J 0 bases, with 5 bases left between them. Germline V lookup: CDR1 SGHVS, CDR2 FNYEAQ. This chain's CDR3 is CASSLATVNTEAFF. DNA for the CDR3: TGTGCCAGCAGCTTAGCGACGGTGAACACTGAAGCTTTCTTT.

The gene calls are TRBV11-2 and TRBJ2-3, with D unresolved. Per germline, CDR1 SGHAT and CDR2 FQNNGV. V was pared by 4 bases and J by 6 bases, with 14 bases between. CDR3 length equals 14 residues. CDR3 bases: TGTGCCAGCAGCTCCTCGGACCCGGCGGATACGCAGTATTTT. Translating it yields CASSSSDPADTQYF. The complete variable domain, with remaining parts taken from reference TRBV11-2 and TRBJ2-3, reads EAGVAQSPRYKIIEKRQSVAFWCNPISGHATLYWYQQILGQGPKLLIQFQNNGVVDDSQLPKDRFSAERLKGVDSTLKIQPAKLEDSAVYLCASSSSDPADTQYFGPGTRLTVL.

At least ten counts were recorded for this clonotype. V and J are TRBV7-9 and TRBJ2-2, with D perhaps matching TRBD2 (5 bases). The CDR3 length is 13 residues. Germline CDR1 is SEHNR and CDR2 is FQNEAQ (reference sequence). V was clipped by 5 bases and J by 5 bases, with 9 bases between them. The CDR3 here is CASSPRGTGELFF. CDR3 coding DNA: TGTGCCAGCAGCCCACGGGGAACCGGGGAGCTGTTTTTT.

The gene calls are TRBV28 and TRBJ2-7, with 8 positions matching TRBD2. The ends lost 7 bases at V and 1 base at J; junction bases unmatched: 6. CDR1 MDHEN and CDR2 SYDVKM come from the germline V gene. This CDR3 spans 14 amino acids. CDR3 residues: CASMSGSPSYEQYF. The CDR3 bases are TGTGCCAGCATGAGCGGGAGTCCTTCCTACGAGCAGTACTTC.

This clonotype was observed at least ten times. V gene TRBV4-3 combines with J gene TRBJ2-1; 10 bases fit TRBD2. The germline V gene encodes CDR1 LGHNA and CDR2 YSLEER. The CDR3 runs to 17 residues. With V trimmed by 1 base and J by 8 bases, 11 bases remained unmatched. CDR3 sequence: CASSQAPAGGPKDEQFF. CDR3 sequence (DNA): TGCGCCAGCAGCCAAGCCCCAGCGGGAGGGCCTAAGGATGAGCAGTTCTTC.

Remarks on this clonotype: This may stem from a read error, because a much larger clone lies one nucleotide away. The genes are TRBV7-9 and TRBJ1-1; D remains ambiguous. V was shortened by 2 bases and J by 0 bases, with 1 base between the two germline ends. Germline loops: CDR1 SEHNR, CDR2 FQNEAQ (reference sequence). The CDR3 consists of 12 residues. CDR3 loop: CASSLMNTEAFF. CDR3 nucleotides: TGTGCCAGCAGCTTAATGAACACTGAAGCTTTCTTT.

This chain joins TRBV27 and TRBJ2-7; 14 bases map to TRBD2. With V trimmed by 5 bases and J by 3 bases, 3 bases remained unmatched. The CDR3 runs 15 residues. CDR1 and CDR2 from the germline V gene are MNHEY and SMNVEV (reference sequence). This CDR3 is CASSGTSGGSYEQYF. The CDR3 nucleotides read TGTGCCAGCAGTGGGACTAGCGGGGGCAGCTACGAGCAGTACTTC.

The chain combines TRBV24-1 with TRBJ2-7, with a weak D call TRBD1 (5 bases). Germline-derived CDR1 and CDR2 are KGHDR and SFDVKD. The length of the CDR3 is 14 residues. V lost 6 bases and J 2 bases, leaving 13 bases between the germline ends. The CDR3, as DNA: TGTGCCACCAGTCCGGCAGGGCTAGCCTACGAGCAGTACTTC. Amino acid sequence: CATSPAGLAYEQYF.

This clonotype has just a few counts. The rearrangement uses TRBV19 and TRBJ2-1; 14 positions agree with TRBD2. Germline assignment: CDR1 LNHDA and CDR2 SQIVND (reference sequence). This CDR3 spans 15 amino acids. The trim removed 7 bases at V and 2 bases at J, leaving 1 base unmatched. CDR3 amino acids: CASTGLAGAYNEQFF. The DNA for the CDR3 is TGTGCCAGTACGGGACTAGCGGGGGCCTACAATGAGCAGTTCTTC.

This clonotype came up a few times. V and J are TRBV11-2 and TRBJ1-1; D unresolved. The germline V and J ends were trimmed by 4 bases and 1 base, with 10 bases remaining between them. Germline V CDR1 and CDR2: SGHAT, FQNNGV. This CDR3 is 14 amino acids long. This CDR3 reads CASSSTDGNTEAFF. The CDR3 DNA is TGTGCCAGCAGCTCCACCGACGGGAACACTGAAGCTTTCTTT. The full variable domain, completed using reference TRBV11-2 and TRBJ1-1, is EAGVAQSPRYKIIEKRQSVAFWCNPISGHATLYWYQQILGQGPKLLIQFQNNGVVDDSQLPKDRFSAERLKGVDSTLKIQPAKLEDSAVYLCASSSTDGNTEAFFGQGTRLTVV.

In its sample, this clonotype was seen a few times. The DNA is left out, because the CDR3 cannot be placed on it with certainty; the CDR3 is given as TCRdb lists it. V gene TRBV6-1 combines with J gene TRBJ1-2; the D call TRBD1 from the table was never checked on the DNA. Germline CDR1 MNHNS, CDR2 SASEGT. A total of 16 residues make up the CDR3, ends included. CDR3 sequence: CASSSAPGTGKAGYTF.

The table lists this clonotype with a few counts. The chain carries TRBV29-1 and TRBJ2-1; 7 positions agree with TRBD2. The CDR3 contains 12 residues. V trimming: 7 bases; J trimming: 5 bases; junction bases outside the gene matches: 5. Germline CDR1 SQVTM, CDR2 ANQGSEA. The CDR3 protein is CSAGTTNNEQFF. CDR3 DNA: TGCAGCGCTGGGACTACCAACAATGAGCAGTTCTTC.

This clonotype has only a few counts. This chain uses TRBV11-2 with TRBJ1-1; D gene uncertain. Germline loops: CDR1 SGHAT, CDR2 FQNNGV. There are 15 residues in the CDR3. The V gene lost 3 bases and the J gene lost 4 bases, with 15 bases spanning the gap. The chain's CDR3 is CASSFGPSKGTEAFF. In DNA, the CDR3 is TGTGCCAGCAGCTTCGGACCGAGCAAGGGCACTGAAGCTTTCTTT.

About this clonotype: One end of the junction fails to match germline, which may point to a read error. The chain couples TRBV2 to TRBJ2-3; D possibly matches TRBD1 or TRBD2 (5 bases each). Germline V gives CDR1 SNHLY, CDR2 FYNNEI. The CDR3 totals 14 residues. CDR3 in amino acids: CASSRTRGTDTQYF. CDR3 coding DNA: TGTGCCAGCAGCAGGACGAGGGGCACGGATACGCAGTATTTT.

The V gene is TRBV3-1, the J gene TRBJ1-6, with D unclear. Germline CDR1 LGHDT, CDR2 YNNKEL (reference sequence). This CDR3 is built from 15 residues. V was pared by 1 base and J by 6 bases, with 10 bases between. This CDR3 is CASSQASRANSPLHF. As DNA, the CDR3 is TGTGCCAGCAGCCAAGCATCGCGGGCTAATTCACCCCTCCACTTT.

Many counts were recorded for this clonotype. This chain joins TRBV19 and TRBJ2-7; D ambiguous. V was trimmed by 1 base and J by 4 bases, leaving 11 bases between them. Germline V gene lookup returns CDR1 LNHDA and CDR2 SQIVND (reference sequence). This CDR3 has 14 amino acids. The CDR3 region has the DNA TGTGCCAGTAGTATAGTAGGCAGGTTTTACGAGCAGTACTTC. It codes for CASSIVGRFYEQYF.